This is a list of T cell receptor beta chains from one sample in a study of metastatic and nonmetastatic thyroid tumors. Via MiXCR, TCRdb re-called the PCR reads. Of about 93,000 clones listed, approximately 12% are singletons. The sample taken for sequencing was blood. Receptors were obtained from a female donor with papillary thyroid cancer or a benign thyroid nodule (not recorded which). Some clones in this sample may be carry-over from other donors' samples. Both conserved end residues are part of each CDR3. A D gene is named only where the DNA matches it firmly. Clone size is given for some rows only: seen once, a few or many times, or a class if the clone is expanded.

V: TRBV5-6; D: -; size: -; J: TRBJ1-2; DNA: TGTGCCAGCAGCTTGGGAGGCAGGGGCTATGGCTACACCTTC; CDR3: CASSLGGRGYGYTF
V: TRBV12-3/TRBV12-4; D: TRBD1; size: many; J: TRBJ1-1; DNA: TGTGCCAGCAGTTTAGGACAGGGGCACACTGAAGCTTTCTTT; CDR3: CASSLGQGHTEAFF
V: TRBV30; D: TRBD1; size: many; J: TRBJ1-1; DNA: TGTGCCTGGAGTGGGGACAGGAACACTGAAGCTTTCTTT; CDR3: CAWSGDRNTEAFF
V: TRBV5-6; D: -; size: many; J: TRBJ2-7; DNA: TGTGCCAGCAGCCCTGAACAGGGTCGCACCTACGAGCAGTACTTC; CDR3: CASSPEQGRTYEQYF
V: TRBV27; D: TRBD1; size: many; J: TRBJ1-6; DNA: TGTGCCAGCAGCCTCCGCATGGACAGGGGTATTTCACCCCTCCACTTT; CDR3: CASSLRMDRGISPLHF
V: TRBV7-9; D: -; size: many; J: TRBJ2-3; DNA: TGTGCCAGCAGCTTAGCGGGGCCAGATACGCAGTATTTT; CDR3: CASSLAGPDTQYF
V: TRBV11-2; D: -; size: many; J: TRBJ1-1; DNA: TGTGCCAGCAGCTTAGTGGCGGGCGCTGGCACTGAAGCTTTCTTT; CDR3: CASSLVAGAGTEAFF
V: TRBV20-1; D: TRBD1; size: -; J: TRBJ1-4; DNA: TGCAGTGCTGGACCAAGACAGGGCGGTGAAAAACTGTTTTTT; CDR3: CSAGPRQGGEKLFF
V: TRBV2; D: -; size: many; J: TRBJ1-5; DNA: TGTGCCAGCAGTGAACTCGGGAATCAGCCCCAGCATTTT; CDR3: CASSELGNQPQHF
V: TRBV6-1; D: TRBD2; size: many; J: TRBJ2-1; DNA: TGTGCCAGCAGTGTATGGCTAGCGGGGAACAATGAGCAGTTCTTC; CDR3: CASSVWLAGNNEQFF
V: TRBV19; D: -; size: many; J: TRBJ1-2; DNA: TGTGCCAGTAGTATGGCGCGGTATGGCTACACCTTC; CDR3: CASSMARYGYTF
V: TRBV30; D: -; size: many; J: TRBJ2-1; DNA: TGTGCCTGGAGTGTTCAAAGCATGGGTGAGCAGTTCTTC; CDR3: CAWSVQSMGEQFF
V: TRBV18; D: TRBD1; size: many; J: TRBJ1-4; DNA: TGTGCCAGCTCACCAGAGGGGACAGGGGAAAAACTGTTTTTT; CDR3: CASSPEGTGEKLFF
V: TRBV12-5; D: TRBD1; size: many; J: TRBJ2-2; DNA: TGTGCTAGTGGTTTGGCCGACAGGGGGCGGCCCGGGGAGCTGTTTTTT; CDR3: CASGLADRGRPGELFF
V: TRBV4-3; D: TRBD1; size: many; J: TRBJ2-1; DNA: TGCGCCAGCAGCCAAGATATGGAGGACAGGTACTACAATGAGCAGTTCTTC; CDR3: CASSQDMEDRYYNEQFF
V: TRBV10-3; D: TRBD2; size: many; J: TRBJ2-3; DNA: TGTGCCATCAGTCACCTTAGCGGGAGGGCCGTTGATACGCAGTATTTT; CDR3: CAISHLSGRAVDTQYF
V: TRBV20-1; D: -; size: many; J: TRBJ2-4; DNA: TGCAGTGCTAGTTTTAGTTCCAAAAACATTCAGTACTTC; CDR3: CSASFSSKNIQYF
V: TRBV6-2/TRBV6-3; D: -; size: many; J: TRBJ2-2; DNA: TGTGCCAGCAGGGGGTTGGTCGGGAACACCGGGGAGCTGTTTTTT; CDR3: CASRGLVGNTGELFF
V: TRBV20-1; D: -; size: -; J: TRBJ1-2; DNA: TGCAGTGCTAGAGAGGGGCAGCTTCCCCTTGTCTACACCTTC; CDR3: CSAREGQLPLVYTF
V: TRBV5-4; D: TRBD2; size: -; J: TRBJ2-3; DNA: TGTGCCACCACTTCGGGACTACAAACAAATACGCAGTATTTT; CDR3: CATTSGLQTNTQYF
V: TRBV6-1; D: TRBD1; size: many; J: TRBJ1-4; DNA: TGTGCCAGCATTTCGTCGAGGGACAGGGGATCCACTAATGAAAAACTGTTTTTT; CDR3: CASISSRDRGSTNEKLFF
V: TRBV9; D: TRBD1; size: few; J: TRBJ2-4; DNA: TGTGCCAGCAGCCCCGGGACAGGGAAAAACATTCAGTACTTC; CDR3: CASSPGTGKNIQYF
V: TRBV7-9; D: -; size: few; J: TRBJ2-1; DNA: TGTGCCAGCAGCTTCGCGGGACCCTACAATGAGCAGTTCTTC; CDR3: CASSFAGPYNEQFF
V: TRBV4-2; D: TRBD2; size: many; J: TRBJ2-7; DNA: TGTGCCAGCAGTCCTACGCCTAGCGGGAACTACGAGCAGTACTTC; CDR3: CASSPTPSGNYEQYF
V: TRBV6-6; D: -; size: many; J: TRBJ1-1; DNA: TGTGCCAGCAGTTACTCGTTGTCTCAGCCGAACACTGAAGCTTTCTTT; CDR3: CASSYSLSQPNTEAFF
V: TRBV15; D: TRBD1; size: many; J: TRBJ2-3; DNA: TGTGCCACCAGCAGAGATGTCGGACAGGGGACAGATACGCAGTATTTT; CDR3: CATSRDVGQGTDTQYF
V: TRBV10-3; D: TRBD1; size: many; J: TRBJ1-2; DNA: TGTGCCATCGGCCAAGAGCAATCCGGGACAGGTCCTTATGGCTACACCTTC; CDR3: CAIGQEQSGTGPYGYTF
V: TRBV2; D: TRBD1; size: many; J: TRBJ2-7; DNA: TGTGCCAGCAGTGGCTCGACAGGGGACTACGAGCAGTACTTC; CDR3: CASSGSTGDYEQYF
V: TRBV5-6; D: TRBD2; size: -; J: TRBJ2-3; DNA: TGTGCCAGCAGCTTGGGACTAGCGGGAGTCAGAGATACGCAGTATTTT; CDR3: CASSLGLAGVRDTQYF
V: TRBV28; D: -; size: -; J: TRBJ2-7; DNA: TGTGCCAGCCAAGTGGTAGGGCCCCCCTACGAGCAGTACTTC; CDR3: CASQVVGPPYEQYF
V: TRBV6-4; D: TRBD2; size: -; J: TRBJ2-3; DNA: TGTGCCAGCAGCCCGGGACTAGCGGTAGGGCCAGATACCCAGTATTTT; CDR3: CASSPGLAVGPDTQYF
V: TRBV9; D: TRBD2; size: many; J: TRBJ2-1; DNA: TGTGCCAGCAGCCCTCAACTAGCGGGTCACAATGAGCAGTTCTTC; CDR3: CASSPQLAGHNEQFF
V: TRBV5-1; D: TRBD1; size: many; J: TRBJ2-5; DNA: TGCGCCAGCAGCACGGGACAGGGTTTTCTGGAGACCCAGTACTTC; CDR3: CASSTGQGFLETQYF
V: TRBV27; D: TRBD1; size: many; J: TRBJ1-2; DNA: TGTGCCAGCAGTCTCCTCGGACAGGGAGGCTATGGCTACACCTTC; CDR3: CASSLLGQGGYGYTF
V: TRBV20-1; D: TRBD1; size: many; J: TRBJ2-3; DNA: TGCAGTGCTTTATCGGACAGGGTAACAGATACGCAGTATTTT; CDR3: CSALSDRVTDTQYF
V: TRBV19; D: -; size: many; J: TRBJ2-2; DNA: TGTGCCAGTAGTATAAGTCCCGGGGAGCTGTTTTTT; CDR3: CASSISPGELFF
V: TRBV19; D: TRBD1; size: many; J: TRBJ1-1; DNA: TGTGCCAGTAACTGGGGGACAGGGCAAATGAACACTGAAGCTTTCTTT; CDR3: CASNWGTGQMNTEAFF
V: TRBV30; D: TRBD2; size: many; J: TRBJ2-1; DNA: TGTGCCTGGAGGGGGACTAGCGGGTACAATGAGCAGTTCTTC; CDR3: CAWRGTSGYNEQFF
V: TRBV30; D: TRBD1; size: many; J: TRBJ2-5; DNA: TGTGCCTGGGACAGGGATCAAGAGACCCAGTACTTC; CDR3: CAWDRDQETQYF
V: TRBV20-1; D: TRBD2; size: many; J: TRBJ2-1; DNA: TGCAGTGCTAGTGTTCCGACTAGCGGATGGACCTACAATGAGCAGTTCTTC; CDR3: CSASVPTSGWTYNEQFF
V: TRBV20-1; D: -; size: many; J: TRBJ2-5; DNA: TGCAGTGCTAGACAGGGAAGAGAGACCCAGTACTTC; CDR3: CSARQGRETQYF
V: TRBV18; D: TRBD2; size: -; J: TRBJ2-1; DNA: TGTGCCAGCTCACCAAGTGGCGGGAGGGGTAATGAGCAGTTCTTC; CDR3: CASSPSGGRGNEQFF
V: TRBV2; D: -; size: many; J: TRBJ2-1; DNA: TGTGCCAGCACTGAGGACTTAGGCTCCTACAATGAGCAGTTCTTC; CDR3: CASTEDLGSYNEQFF
V: TRBV10-3; D: -; size: many; J: TRBJ2-5; DNA: TGTGCGTCCATATGGAGGGACTCGTGGTTGACCCAGTACTTC; CDR3: CASIWRDSWLTQYF
V: TRBV6-2/TRBV6-3; D: TRBD1; size: many; J: TRBJ2-5; DNA: TGTGCCAGCAGTTACCCAGGGACAGTACAAGAGACCCAGTACTTC; CDR3: CASSYPGTVQETQYF
V: TRBV20-1; D: TRBD1; size: many; J: TRBJ2-5; DNA: TGCAGTGCTACCCGTCTAGGGGGCGCGGGGACCCAGTACTTC; CDR3: CSATRLGGAGTQYF
V: TRBV6-1; D: -; size: few; J: TRBJ1-2; DNA: TGTGCCAGCCCACAGTACTTCTATGGCTACACCTTC; CDR3: CASPQYFYGYTF
V: TRBV6-1; D: -; size: few; J: TRBJ2-7; DNA: TGTGCCAGCAGTGTAGACCATGGGGTCTACGAGCAGTACTTC; CDR3: CASSVDHGVYEQYF
V: TRBV2; D: TRBD1; size: many; J: TRBJ1-1; DNA: TGTGCCAGCAGTGAGAGGACAGGTTCGAACACTGAAGCTTTCTTT; CDR3: CASSERTGSNTEAFF